The source of this T cell receptor beta chain is a study of spatial heterogeneity in lung cancer. Turning to the study itself: The average appearance count of each unique TCR and UMI combination in raw reads was more than ten.

This sample's time point: blood at routine non-recurrence follow-up after resection. TCRdb processed the 5' RACE reads anew with MiXCR; each CDR3 protein has one entry. The repertoire holds approximately 10,000 distinct CDR3 sequences, roughly 22% seen once, with over 35% in the top ten. Germline-derived CDR1 and CDR2 are DFQATT and SNEGSKA (reference sequence). V was clipped by 6 bases and J by 8 bases, with 10 bases between them. CDR3 length: 11 amino acids. This clonotype was sampled from a male donor with early-stage non-small cell lung cancer. The chain uses TRBV20-1 and TRBJ1-4, with a possible D match to TRBD1 (6 bases). Material: PBMCs, obtained at follow-up. This chain's CDR3 is CSAITGEKLFF. CDR3 bases: TGCAGTGCCATTACAGGGGAAAAACTGTTTTTT.